The clone carrying this T cell receptor beta chain was observed a few times. No antigen is known for it. The record originates from a study of early T cells in non-severe SARS-CoV-2 infection. Study information: Unsorted whole-blood RNA was sequenced in bulk, leaving chains unpaired.

Individual cDNA molecules carried attached unique molecular identifiers. TCRdb reanalysed the 5' RACE reads using MiXCR and keeps one entry per CDR3 protein. Found here are 79,000 or so distinct CDR3 sequences, roughly 12% of them singletons; the top ten hold around 1.2%. Findings and caveats of the study: VDJdb-based matching was biased toward anti-spike CD8 responses and missed private and CD4 specificities.

The V gene lost 2 bases and the J gene lost 4 bases, with 9 bases spanning the gap. The CDR3 is 14 amino acids. In germline, CDR1 is KGHSH, CDR2 LQKENI. The sequenced material came from whole blood. The chain recombines TRBV18 with TRBJ2-1; D is uncertain. This TCR was recovered from an adult who was a healthcare worker with PCR-confirmed SARS-CoV-2 infection or an uninfected control (not recorded which). CDR3 nucleotide sequence: TGTGCCAGCTCACCAACCAGGCGGTACAATGAGCAGTTCTTC. It specifies CASSPTRRYNEQFF.